Below, 15 T cell receptor beta chains from the same sample are listed, as sequenced in a study of cytomegalovirus exposure and HLA in healthy donors. 13 Jbeta primers and 60 Vbeta primers were used for the PCR. The repertoire was sequenced with immunoSEQ multiplex PCR; TCRdb's copy has only in-frame clones and lacks some. This sample has roughly 140,000 clones; 60% to 80% occur once, and the top ten carry 6.5% to 7%. Sequenced sample: PBMCs. The receptor source for this set is a woman aged 40 to 49 in good health and CMV-seropositive.

The chain recombines TRBV28 with TRBJ2-3, with D possibly being TRBD2 (5 bases). The germline V gene encodes CDR1 MDHEN and CDR2 SYDVKM. This CDR3 has 18 amino acids. Trimming took 2 bases from V and 4 from J, leaving 22 bases between them. The CDR3 DNA follows: TGTGCCAGCAGTTTAGGGCTAACTAAGTCTCGGGGTCCAGATACGCAGTATTTT. It is translated as CASSLGLTKSRGPDTQYF.

There are a few counts of this clone. The chain joins TRBV29-1 to TRBJ1-3; possible D gene TRBD1, 6 bases. The CDR3 loop spans 12 amino acids. The germline gives CDR1 SQVTM, CDR2 ANQGSEA. V was clipped by 4 bases and J by 3 bases, with 7 bases between them. CDR3 residues: CSVGTVGNTIYF. The CDR3 DNA reads as TGCAGCGTTGGGACAGTTGGAAACACCATATATTTT.

J is TRBJ1-2 and V is TRBV19; D might be TRBD1 (6 bases). V was cut by 5 bases and J by 7 bases, with 17 bases left in between. The CDR3 consists of 14 residues. CDR1 LNHDA and CDR2 SQIVND come from the germline V gene (reference sequence). In DNA, the CDR3 is TGTGCCAGTAGTGATGACAGGACAGTACGTGGCTACACCTTC. This sequence encodes CASSDDRTVRGYTF.

The genes are TRBV7-9 and TRBJ2-3; D might be TRBD1 (5 bases). Per germline, CDR1 SEHNR and CDR2 FQNEAQ (reference sequence). The CDR3 extends over 12 amino acids. V was cut by 8 bases and J by 5 bases, with 11 bases left in between. As DNA, the CDR3 is TGTGCCAGCTCCTGGGGCATAGATACGCAGTATTTT. Encoded protein: CASSWGIDTQYF. The full variable domain, rest sourced from reference TRBV7-9 and TRBJ2-3, is DTGVSQNPRHKITKRGQNVTFRCDPISEHNRLYWYRQTLGQGPEFLTYFQNEAQLEKSRLLSDRFSAERPKGSFSTLEIQRTEQGDSAMYLCASSWGIDTQYFGPGTRLTVL.

Only one count was recorded for this clone. V is TRBV30 and J is TRBJ2-5, with 8 nucleotides matching TRBD1. CDR1 is GTSNPN and CDR2 is SVGIG in the germline V gene (reference sequence). This CDR3 comprises 16 residues. The junction had 10 bases not matched to a gene; V was cut back by 0 bases and J by 4 bases. The CDR3 DNA reads as TGTGCCTGGAGTGTAGGGCTCGGACAGGGCGGAGAGACCCAGTACTTC. As protein: CAWSVGLGQGGETQYF.

CDR3 bases: TGTGCCAGCAGCTCCTTACCGGTGCGGGACTATGGCTACACCTTC. It codes for CASSSLPVRDYGYTF. V and J are TRBV7-9 and TRBJ1-2; D is unclear. Germline lookup yields CDR1 SEHNR and CDR2 FQNEAQ (reference sequence). The V and J ends lost 4 bases and 3 bases respectively, with 15 bases between them. The CDR3 is made up of 15 amino acids.

The gene calls are TRBV23-1 and TRBJ1-1; D unresolved. TRBV23-1 is an ORF, and what it does is uncertain. Trimming shortened V by 4 bases and J by 1 base, and 4 bases separated the two germline ends. This CDR3 region has 12 residues. The DNA for the CDR3 is TGCGCCAGCAGTCGCGGGAACACTGAAGCTTTCTTT. This encodes CASSRGNTEAFF.

This sequence joins TRBV4-1 and TRBJ1-2; D uncertain. CDR3 length: 13 amino acids. Germline CDR1 reads MGHRA; CDR2 reads YSYEKL. V lost 0 bases and J lost 8, with 10 bases in between. The CDR3 protein is CASSQDTRGGYTF. Written as DNA, the CDR3 is TGCGCCAGCAGCCAAGATACCCGGGGAGGCTACACCTTC.

The J gene is TRBJ2-5, the V gene TRBV7-9; D uncertain. The J call may be in error: the DNA end matches TRBJ2-7 better. Looked up from germline, CDR1 is SEHNR and CDR2 is FQNEAQ (reference sequence). The CDR3 extends over 13 amino acids. The CDR3 spells CASSQDSRYEQYF. The CDR3 region has the DNA TGTGCCAGCAGCCAAGACTCCCGCTACGAGCAGTACTTC.

To note about this clone: Within the sample, other DNA sequences also encode this same CDR3. The chain is built from TRBV9 and TRBJ2-3, with TRBD2 matching over 8 bases. Germline lookup yields CDR1 SGDLS and CDR2 YYNGEE. V dropped 1 base and J dropped 4; count of bases not matched to a gene: 23. The CDR3 sequence is 21 residues long. The CDR3 nucleotides read TGTGCCAGCAGCGTAAGCTCCCGCGGACGGCTTCAAGCGGGGGTTGCAGATACGCAGTATTTT. This sequence encodes CASSVSSRGRLQAGVADTQYF.

The chain uses TRBV5-4 and TRBJ2-7; D unclear. Germline lookup yields CDR1 SGHNT and CDR2 YYREEE (reference sequence). V was shortened by 2 bases and J by 4 bases, with 4 bases between the two germline ends. The CDR3 length is 11 residues. CDR3 sequence (DNA): TGTGCCAGCAGCTTCGGGTACGAGCAGTACTTC. It is translated as CASSFGYEQYF.

Here the CDR3 reads CASSPDSGLGTEAFF. The CDR3 nucleotides are TGTGCCAGCTCACCGGACAGCGGTCTGGGCACTGAAGCTTTCTTT. The chain has TRBV18 and TRBJ1-1; D is perhaps TRBD1 (6 bases). The length of the CDR3 is 15 residues. With 3 bases removed from V and 4 bases from J, the gap between germline ends came to 15 bases. Looked up from germline, CDR1 is KGHSH and CDR2 is LQKENI.

This clone was observed a few times. The chain links TRBV10-3 to TRBJ1-1; weak D call: TRBD1 (6 bases). From germline, CDR1 is ENHRY and CDR2 SYGVKD. V lost 6 bases, J lost 2 bases, and 13 bases lay in between. The CDR3 runs 14 residues. Here the CDR3 reads CAIRSGGANTEAFF. CDR3 sequence (DNA): TGTGCCATCAGGTCGGGGGGGGCTAACACTGAAGCTTTCTTT.

The chain recombines TRBV5-6 with TRBJ1-4; 9 nucleotides match TRBD1. This CDR3 is built from 15 residues. Trimming at V came to 0 bases and at J to 5 bases, leaving 2 bases not matched to a gene. Germline lookup yields CDR1 SGHDT and CDR2 YYEEEE. CDR3 amino acids: CASSLVGTGNEKLFF. CDR3 nucleotides: TGTGCCAGCAGCTTGGTGGGGACAGGGAATGAAAAACTGTTTTTT.

This clone has a handful of counts. The gene calls are TRBV11-2 and TRBJ1-2, with D uncertain. V lost 1 base, J lost 5 bases, and 8 bases lay in between. There are 13 residues in the CDR3. The germline gives CDR1 SGHAT, CDR2 FQNNGV. Written as DNA, the CDR3 is TGTGCCAGCAGCTTAGGAGGTTCTTATGGCTACACCTTC. Translating gives CASSLGGSYGYTF.